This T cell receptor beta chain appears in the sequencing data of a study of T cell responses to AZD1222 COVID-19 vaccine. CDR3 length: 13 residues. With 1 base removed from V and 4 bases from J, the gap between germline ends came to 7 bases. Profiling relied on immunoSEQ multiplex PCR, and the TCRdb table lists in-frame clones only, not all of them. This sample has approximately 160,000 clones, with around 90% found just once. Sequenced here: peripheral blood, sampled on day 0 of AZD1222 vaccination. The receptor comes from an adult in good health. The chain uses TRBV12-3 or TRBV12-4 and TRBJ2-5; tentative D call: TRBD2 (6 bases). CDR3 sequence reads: CASSLGGGETQYF. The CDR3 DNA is TGTGCCAGCAGTTTAGGGGGAGGAGAGACCCAGTACTTC.